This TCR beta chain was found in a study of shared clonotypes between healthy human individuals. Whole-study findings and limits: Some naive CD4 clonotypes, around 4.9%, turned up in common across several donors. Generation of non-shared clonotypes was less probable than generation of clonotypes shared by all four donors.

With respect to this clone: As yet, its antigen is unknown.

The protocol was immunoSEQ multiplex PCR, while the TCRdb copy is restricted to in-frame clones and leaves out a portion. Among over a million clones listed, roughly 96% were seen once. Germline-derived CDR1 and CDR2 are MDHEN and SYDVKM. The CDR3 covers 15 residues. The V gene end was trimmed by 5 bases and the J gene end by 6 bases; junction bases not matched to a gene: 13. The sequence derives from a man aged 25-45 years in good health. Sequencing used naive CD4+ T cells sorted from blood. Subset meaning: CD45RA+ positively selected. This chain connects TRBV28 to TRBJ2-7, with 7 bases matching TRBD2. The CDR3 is CASSPSLAAGVEQYF. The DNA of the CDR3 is TGTGCCAGCAGTCCCTCTCTAGCGGCTGGGGTCGAGCAGTACTTC.